The T cell receptor beta chain under discussion was sequenced for a study of T cell repertoires in cytomegalovirus infection. The CDR3 is made up of 16 amino acids. V shed 3 bases and J 6 bases; nucleotides not matched to a gene: 10. Germline V CDR1 and CDR2: ENHRY, SYGVKD. This clonotype was seen repeatedly, ten times or more. No antigen is known for it. Each CDR3 protein is one row after TCRdb ran MiXCR on the reads. This sample has some 120,000 distinct CDR3 sequences, with 10% found just once. The chain couples TRBV10-3 to TRBJ1-5, with 8 bases fitting TRBD1. The sequencing input was PBMCs, sequenced either directly or after in vitro stimulation (not recorded which). The source is a human donor in good health (CMV status not recorded). Some clones in this sample may be carry-over from other donors' samples. The CDR3: CAISDPGQGGSQPQHF. DNA for the CDR3: TGTGCCATCAGTGACCCCGGACAGGGAGGGAGTCAGCCCCAGCATTTT.